Sequencing of this T cell receptor (beta chain) was carried out in a study of cytomegalovirus exposure and HLA in healthy donors. Study-wide results and caveats: The HLA-A and HLA-B alleles of most subjects were reportedly predicted accurately from TCR beta sequences. In a later analysis, parvovirus B19, influenza, CMV and Epstein-Barr virus appeared linked to several top co-occurrence clusters. Analyses of presence and absence presupposed an approximately uniform sequencing depth across donors.

The PCR ran on 60 Vbeta and 13 Jbeta primers. This table comes from immunoSEQ multiplex PCR, and its TCRdb copy is limited to in-frame clones, with some not included. The data contain over 85,000 clones, roughly 80% of them singletons. This CDR3 region has 16 residues. Trimming took 0 bases from V and 4 from J, leaving 15 bases between them. CDR1 and CDR2 (germline): SGHRS, YFSETQ. Worth noting for this clone: What it recognizes is unknown.

The clonotype comes from a male donor in good health and CMV-seropositive. Sequencing was carried out using PBMCs. The V and J genes are TRBV5-1 and TRBJ2-3; possibly TRBD1 for D (6 bases). The CDR3, as DNA: TGCGCCAGCAGCTTGGGCTCCACAGGGTTAGCAGATACGCAGTATTTT. Translation gives CASSLGSTGLADTQYF.